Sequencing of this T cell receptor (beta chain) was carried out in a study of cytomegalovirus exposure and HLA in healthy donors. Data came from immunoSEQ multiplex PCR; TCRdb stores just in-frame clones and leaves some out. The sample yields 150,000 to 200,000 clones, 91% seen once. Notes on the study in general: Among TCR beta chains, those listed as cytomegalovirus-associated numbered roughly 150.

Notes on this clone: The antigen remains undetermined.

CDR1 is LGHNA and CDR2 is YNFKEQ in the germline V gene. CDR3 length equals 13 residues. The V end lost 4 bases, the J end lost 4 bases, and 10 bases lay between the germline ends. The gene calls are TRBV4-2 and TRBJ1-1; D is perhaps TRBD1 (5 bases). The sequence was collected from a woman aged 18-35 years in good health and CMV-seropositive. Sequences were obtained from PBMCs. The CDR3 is CASSRQGRTEAFF. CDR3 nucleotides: TGTGCCAGCAGCCGTCAGGGCCGCACTGAAGCTTTCTTT.